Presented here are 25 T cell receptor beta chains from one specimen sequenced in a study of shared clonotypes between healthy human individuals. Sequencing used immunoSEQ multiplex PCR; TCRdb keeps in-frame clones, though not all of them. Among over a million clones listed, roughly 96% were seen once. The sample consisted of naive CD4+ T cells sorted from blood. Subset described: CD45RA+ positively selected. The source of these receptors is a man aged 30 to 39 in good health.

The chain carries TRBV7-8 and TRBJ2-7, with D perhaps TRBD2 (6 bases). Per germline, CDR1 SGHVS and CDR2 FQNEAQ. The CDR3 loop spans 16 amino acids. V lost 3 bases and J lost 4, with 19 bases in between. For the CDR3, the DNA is TGTGCCAGCAGCTTTTTTATTGCGGGATTCGGATACGAGCAGTACTTC. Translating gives CASSFFIAGFGYEQYF.

The CDR3 DNA follows: TGTGCCAGCAGTTTATTACAAACTATAGCGGGAGGCTATGAGCAGTTCTTC. Protein sequence: CASSLLQTIAGGYEQFF. V usage is TRBV27 and J usage is TRBJ2-1; TRBD2 agrees at 10 bases. CDR3 length: 17 amino acids. J lost 8 bases, V lost 1 base, and 11 bases had no gene match. CDR1 and CDR2 from the germline V gene are MNHEY and SMNVEV (reference sequence).

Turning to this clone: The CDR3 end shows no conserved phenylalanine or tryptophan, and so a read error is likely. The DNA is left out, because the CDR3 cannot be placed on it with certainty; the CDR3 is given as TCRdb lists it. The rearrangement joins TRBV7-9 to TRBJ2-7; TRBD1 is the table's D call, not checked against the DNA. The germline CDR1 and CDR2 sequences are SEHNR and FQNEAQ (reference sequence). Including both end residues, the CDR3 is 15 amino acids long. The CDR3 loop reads CASSLGATSGMALAI.

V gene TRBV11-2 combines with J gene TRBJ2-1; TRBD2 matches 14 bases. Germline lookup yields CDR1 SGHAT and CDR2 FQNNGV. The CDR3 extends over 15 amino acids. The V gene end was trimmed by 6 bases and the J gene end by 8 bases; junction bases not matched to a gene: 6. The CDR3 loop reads CASSAGLAGVYEQFF. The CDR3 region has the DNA TGTGCCAGCAGTGCGGGACTAGCGGGAGTTTATGAGCAGTTCTTC.

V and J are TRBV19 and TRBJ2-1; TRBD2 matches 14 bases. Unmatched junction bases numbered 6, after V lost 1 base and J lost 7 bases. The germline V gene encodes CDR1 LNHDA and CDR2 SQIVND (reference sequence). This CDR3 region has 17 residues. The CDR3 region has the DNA TGTGCCAGTAGTATAGCCGGGACTAGCGGGAGTTGGAATGAGCAGTTCTTC. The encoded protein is CASSIAGTSGSWNEQFF.

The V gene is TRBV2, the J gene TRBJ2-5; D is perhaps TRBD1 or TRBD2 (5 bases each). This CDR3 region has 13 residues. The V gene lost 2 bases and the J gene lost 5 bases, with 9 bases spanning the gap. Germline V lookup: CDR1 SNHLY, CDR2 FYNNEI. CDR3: CASSERWGETQYF. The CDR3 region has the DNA TGTGCCAGCAGTGAACGGTGGGGGGAGACCCAGTACTTC.

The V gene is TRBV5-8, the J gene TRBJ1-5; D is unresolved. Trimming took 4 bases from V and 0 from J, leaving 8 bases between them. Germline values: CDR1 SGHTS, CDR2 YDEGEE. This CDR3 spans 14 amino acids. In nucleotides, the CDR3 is TGTGCCAGCAGCGATACAGATAGCAATCAGCCCCAGCATTTT. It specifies CASSDTDSNQPQHF.

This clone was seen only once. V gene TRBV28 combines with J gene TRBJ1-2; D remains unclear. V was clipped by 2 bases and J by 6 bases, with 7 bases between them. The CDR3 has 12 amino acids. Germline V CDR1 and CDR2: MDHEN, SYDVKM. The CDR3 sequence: CASSLKVNGYTF. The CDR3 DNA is TGTGCCAGCAGTTTAAAGGTTAATGGCTACACCTTC.

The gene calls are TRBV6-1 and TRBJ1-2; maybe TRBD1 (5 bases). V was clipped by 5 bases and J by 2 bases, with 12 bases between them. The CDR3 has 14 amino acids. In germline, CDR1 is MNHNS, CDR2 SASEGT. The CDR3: CASSPLGRNYGYTF. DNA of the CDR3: TGTGCCAGCAGTCCCTTGGGACGAAACTATGGCTACACCTTC.

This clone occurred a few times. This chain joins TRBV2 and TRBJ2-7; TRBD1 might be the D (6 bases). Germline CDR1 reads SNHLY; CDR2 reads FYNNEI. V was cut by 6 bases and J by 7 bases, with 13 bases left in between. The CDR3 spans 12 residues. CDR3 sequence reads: CASRDSGREQYF. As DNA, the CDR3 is TGTGCCAGCAGGGACAGCGGCAGGGAGCAGTACTTC.

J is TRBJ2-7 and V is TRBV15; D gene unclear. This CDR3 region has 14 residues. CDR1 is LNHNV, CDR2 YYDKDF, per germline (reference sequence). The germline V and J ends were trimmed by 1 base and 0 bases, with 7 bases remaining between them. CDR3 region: CATSRVRGSYEQYF. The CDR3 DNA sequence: TGTGCCACCAGCAGAGTCCGAGGCTCCTACGAGCAGTACTTC. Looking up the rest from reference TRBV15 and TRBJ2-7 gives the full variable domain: DAMVIQNPRYQVTQFGKPVTLSCSQTLNHNVMYWYQQKSSQAPKLLFHYYDKDFNNEADTPDNFQSRRPNTSFCFLDIRSPGLGDTAMYLCATSRVRGSYEQYFGPGTRLTVT.

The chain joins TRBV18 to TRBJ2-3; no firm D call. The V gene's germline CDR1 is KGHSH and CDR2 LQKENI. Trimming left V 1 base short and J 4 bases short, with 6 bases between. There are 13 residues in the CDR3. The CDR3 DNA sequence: TGTGCCAGCTCACCACACCCTGCAGATACGCAGTATTTT. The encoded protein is CASSPHPADTQYF.

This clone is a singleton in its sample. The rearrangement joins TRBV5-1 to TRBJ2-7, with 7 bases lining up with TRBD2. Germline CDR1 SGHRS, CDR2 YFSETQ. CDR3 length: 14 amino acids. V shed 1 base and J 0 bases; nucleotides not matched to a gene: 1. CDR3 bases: TGCGCCAGCAGCTTGCTAGCGGACTCCTACGAGCAGTACTTC. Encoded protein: CASSLLADSYEQYF.

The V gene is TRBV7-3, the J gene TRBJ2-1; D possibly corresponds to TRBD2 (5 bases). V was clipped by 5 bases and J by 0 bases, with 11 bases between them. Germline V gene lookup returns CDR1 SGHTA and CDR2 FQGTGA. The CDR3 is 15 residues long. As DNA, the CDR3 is TGTGCCAGCAGCGGGAGCAGTAGCTCCTACAATGAGCAGTTCTTC. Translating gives CASSGSSSSYNEQFF. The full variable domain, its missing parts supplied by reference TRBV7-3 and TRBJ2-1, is GAGVSQTPSNKVTEKGKYVELRCDPISGHTALYWYRQSLGQGPEFLIYFQGTGAADDSGLPNDRFFAVRPEGSVSTLKIQRTERGDSAVYLCASSGSSSSYNEQFFGPGTRLTVL.

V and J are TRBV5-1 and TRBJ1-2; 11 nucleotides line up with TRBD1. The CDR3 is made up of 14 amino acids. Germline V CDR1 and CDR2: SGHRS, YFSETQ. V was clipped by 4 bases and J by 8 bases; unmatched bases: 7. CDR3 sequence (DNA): TGCGCCAGCAGCCTACGGACAGGGGGCGCCGGCTACACCTTC. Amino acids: CASSLRTGGAGYTF.

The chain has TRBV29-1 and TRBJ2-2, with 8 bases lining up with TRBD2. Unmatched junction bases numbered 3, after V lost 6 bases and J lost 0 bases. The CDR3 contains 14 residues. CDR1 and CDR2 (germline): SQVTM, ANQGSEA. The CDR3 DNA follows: TGCAGCGTCACTAGCGGAGCGAACACCGGGGAGCTGTTTTTT. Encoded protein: CSVTSGANTGELFF.

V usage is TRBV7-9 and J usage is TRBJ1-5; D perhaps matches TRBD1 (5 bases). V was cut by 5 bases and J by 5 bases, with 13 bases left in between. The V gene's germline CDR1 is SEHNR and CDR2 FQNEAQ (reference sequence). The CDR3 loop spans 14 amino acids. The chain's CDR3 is CASSPRDSYQPQHF. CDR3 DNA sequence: TGTGCCAGCAGCCCGCGGGACTCCTATCAGCCCCAGCATTTT.

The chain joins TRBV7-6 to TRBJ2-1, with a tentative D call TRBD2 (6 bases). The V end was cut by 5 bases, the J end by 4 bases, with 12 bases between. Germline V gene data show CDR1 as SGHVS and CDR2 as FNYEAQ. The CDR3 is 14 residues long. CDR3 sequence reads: CASSPSSAYNEQFF. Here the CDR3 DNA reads TGTGCCAGCAGCCCCTCTAGCGCATACAATGAGCAGTTCTTC.

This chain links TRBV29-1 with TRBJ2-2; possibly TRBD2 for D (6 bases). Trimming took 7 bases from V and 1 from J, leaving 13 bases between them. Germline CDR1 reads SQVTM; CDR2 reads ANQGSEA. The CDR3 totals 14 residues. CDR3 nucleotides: TGCAGCGCTGTGGGACTCCTGAACACCGGGGAGCTGTTTTTT. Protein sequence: CSAVGLLNTGELFF.

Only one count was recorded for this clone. The chain's CDR3 is CAWTGSTYGYTF. The DNA of the CDR3 is TGTGCCTGGACAGGTTCTACCTATGGCTACACCTTC. V usage is TRBV30 and J usage is TRBJ1-2, with unresolved D. The CDR3 spans 12 residues. V was trimmed by 4 bases and J by 4 bases, leaving 10 bases between them. In germline, CDR1 is GTSNPN, CDR2 SVGIG (reference sequence). The whole variable domain, remainder taken from reference TRBV30 and TRBJ1-2, is SQTIHQWPATLVQPVGSPLSLECTVEGTSNPNLYWYRQAAGRGLQLLFYSVGIGQISSEVPQNLSASRPQDRQFILSSKKLLLSDSGFYLCAWTGSTYGYTFGSGTRLTVV.

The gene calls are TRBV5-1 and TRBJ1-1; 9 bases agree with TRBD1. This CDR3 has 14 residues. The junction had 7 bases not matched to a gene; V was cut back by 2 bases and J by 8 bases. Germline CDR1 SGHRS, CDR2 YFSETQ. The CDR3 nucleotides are TGCGCCAGCAGCTTCGGGACAGGGAATATCGAAGCTTTCTTT. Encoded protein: CASSFGTGNIEAFF.

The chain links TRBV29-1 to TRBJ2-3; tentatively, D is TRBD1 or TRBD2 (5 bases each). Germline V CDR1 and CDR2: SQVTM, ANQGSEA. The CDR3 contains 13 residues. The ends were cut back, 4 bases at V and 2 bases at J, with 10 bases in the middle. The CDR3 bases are TGCAGCGTTGGGGGGATAGTCACAGATACGCAGTATTTT. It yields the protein CSVGGIVTDTQYF.

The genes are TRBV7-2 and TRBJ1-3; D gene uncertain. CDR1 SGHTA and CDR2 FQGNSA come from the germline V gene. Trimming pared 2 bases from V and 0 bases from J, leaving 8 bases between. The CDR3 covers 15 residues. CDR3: CASSLQTVSGNTIYF. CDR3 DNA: TGTGCCAGCAGCTTACAAACAGTCTCTGGAAACACCATATATTTT.

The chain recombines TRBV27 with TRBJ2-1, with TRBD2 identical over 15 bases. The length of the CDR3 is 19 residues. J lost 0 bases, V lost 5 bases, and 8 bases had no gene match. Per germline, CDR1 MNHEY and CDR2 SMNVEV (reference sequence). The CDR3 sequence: CASSLGLAGGRGSYNEQFF. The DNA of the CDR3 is TGTGCCAGCAGTCTCGGACTAGCGGGAGGGAGGGGCTCCTACAATGAGCAGTTCTTC.

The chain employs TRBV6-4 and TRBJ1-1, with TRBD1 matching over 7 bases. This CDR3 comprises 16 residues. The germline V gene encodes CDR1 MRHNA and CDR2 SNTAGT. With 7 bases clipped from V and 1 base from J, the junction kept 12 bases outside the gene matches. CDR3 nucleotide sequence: TGTGCCAGCACACGGACAGGTAGTTCCGCGAACACTGAAGCTTTCTTT. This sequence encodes CASTRTGSSANTEAFF.